Following are 10 T cell receptor beta chains from one sample sequenced in a study of OX40 agonist ivuxolimab in advanced cancers. Assay: immunoSEQ multiplex PCR; the TCRdb copy retains only in-frame clones and omits some. The profile shows tens of thousands of clones, roughly 82% of them singletons. The sample consisted of CD4+ or CD8+ T cells sorted from blood, taken in a trial of the OX40 agonist ivuxolimab. The receptors originated from an adult with an advanced solid tumor such as melanoma, head and neck, liver or kidney cancer.

The genes are TRBV5-1 and TRBJ1-2; D gene ambiguous. V lost 0 bases, J lost 7 bases, and 16 bases lay in between. Germline values: CDR1 SGHRS, CDR2 YFSETQ. CDR3 size: 15 residues. This CDR3 reads CASSLVGLGDGGYTF. The DNA of the CDR3 is TGCGCCAGCAGCTTGGTGGGCTTGGGCGATGGTGGCTACACCTTC.

The CDR3: CASRTRIVNSPLHF. The CDR3 DNA follows: TGTGCCAGCAGGACCCGGATCGTTAATTCACCCCTCCACTTT. This rearrangement joins TRBV2 to TRBJ1-6; no clear D. Germline CDR1 and CDR2: SNHLY and FYNNEI. The CDR3 totals 14 residues. V lost 6 bases and J 6 bases, leaving 12 bases between the germline ends. The full variable domain, completed using reference TRBV2 and TRBJ1-6, is EPEVTQTPSHQVTQMGQEVILRCVPISNHLYFYWYRQILGQKVEFLVSFYNNEISEKSEIFDDQFSVERPDGSNFTLKIRSTKLEDSAMYFCASRTRIVNSPLHFGNGTRLTVT.

This clone was observed a handful of times. The V gene is TRBV7-9, the J gene TRBJ1-2; a weak D match, TRBD1 (6 bases). The germline V and J ends were trimmed by 1 base and 4 bases, with 16 bases remaining between them. The CDR3 consists of 16 residues. In germline, CDR1 is SEHNR, CDR2 FQNEAQ (reference sequence). DNA of the CDR3: TGTGCCAGCAGCTTAGGCAGGGGCCAACTGGGCTATGGCTACACCTTC. Its protein product is CASSLGRGQLGYGYTF.

This chain links TRBV7-9 with TRBJ2-1, with TRBD2 identical over 9 bases. The V gene end was trimmed by 4 bases and the J gene end by 13 bases; junction bases not matched to a gene: 14. Per germline, CDR1 SEHNR and CDR2 FQNEAQ (reference sequence). This CDR3 contains 15 residues. CDR3 protein: CASSSVAGALGGQFF. In DNA form, the CDR3 reads TGTGCCAGCAGCTCTGTAGCGGGGGCCTTGGGCGGACAGTTCTTC.

This sequence joins TRBV7-2 and TRBJ1-1; unclear D gene. Germline V gene sequence: CDR1 SGHTA, CDR2 FQGNSA. Deletions cut 1 base from V and 4 bases from J, with 4 bases between. The CDR3 extends over 12 amino acids. The CDR3 sequence: CASSLGLTEAFF. The DNA for the CDR3 is TGTGCCAGCAGCTTAGGGCTCACTGAAGCTTTCTTT. The full variable domain, in which reference TRBV7-2 and TRBJ1-1 provide the parts outside the CDR3, is GAGVSQSPSNKVTEKGKDVELRCDPISGHTALYWYRQSLGQGLEFLIYFQGNSAPDKSGLPSDRFSAERTGGSVSTLTIQRTQQEDSAVYLCASSLGLTEAFFGQGTRLTVV.

The count of this clone is one. This chain uses TRBV2 with TRBJ2-7; the match to TRBD1 covers 7 bases. V shed 4 bases, J shed 1 base, and the junction held 4 bases outside the gene matches. CDR1 SNHLY and CDR2 FYNNEI come from the germline V gene. CDR3 length: 14 residues. CDR3 residues: CASSAQQGSYEQYF. CDR3 bases: TGTGCCAGCAGTGCGCAACAGGGGTCCTACGAGCAGTACTTC.

This clone was found once. The chain couples TRBV7-3 to TRBJ2-2, with D unresolved. Trimming stripped 2 bases from V and 0 bases from J, with 10 bases between. CDR1 and CDR2 from the germline V gene are SGHTA and FQGTGA. CDR3 length equals 16 residues. CDR3: CASSLVSGTNTGELFF. The CDR3 DNA is TGTGCCAGCAGCTTAGTTTCGGGTACGAACACCGGGGAGCTGTTTTTT.

The V gene is TRBV19, the J gene TRBJ1-5, with TRBD1 identical over 9 bases. The germline gives CDR1 LNHDA, CDR2 SQIVND (reference sequence). CDR3 size: 15 residues. V was pared by 7 bases and J by 5 bases, with 9 bases of the junction left unmatched. The CDR3, as DNA: TGTGCCAGTACCGGAACAGGGGGCTTATATCAGCCCCAGCATTTT. It encodes CASTGTGGLYQPQHF.

This clone was observed once. This rearrangement joins TRBV7-2 to TRBJ2-2, with a tentative D call TRBD1 (5 bases). V lost 2 bases and J lost 8, with 9 bases in between. The CDR3 extends over 13 amino acids. CDR1 SGHTA and CDR2 FQGNSA come from the germline V gene. CDR3 sequence (DNA): TGTGCCAGCAGCTTAAACAGGATGGGGGAGCTGTTTTTT. Amino acid sequence: CASSLNRMGELFF.

This clone occurred once. V usage is TRBV7-9 and J usage is TRBJ1-3, with no clear D. The CDR3 runs to 15 residues. Trimming pared 0 bases from V and 2 bases from J, leaving 8 bases between. In germline, CDR1 is SEHNR, CDR2 FQNEAQ (reference sequence). CDR3 residues: CASSLAMGTGNTIYF. Written as DNA, the CDR3 is TGTGCCAGCAGCTTAGCGATGGGAACTGGAAACACCATATATTTT.